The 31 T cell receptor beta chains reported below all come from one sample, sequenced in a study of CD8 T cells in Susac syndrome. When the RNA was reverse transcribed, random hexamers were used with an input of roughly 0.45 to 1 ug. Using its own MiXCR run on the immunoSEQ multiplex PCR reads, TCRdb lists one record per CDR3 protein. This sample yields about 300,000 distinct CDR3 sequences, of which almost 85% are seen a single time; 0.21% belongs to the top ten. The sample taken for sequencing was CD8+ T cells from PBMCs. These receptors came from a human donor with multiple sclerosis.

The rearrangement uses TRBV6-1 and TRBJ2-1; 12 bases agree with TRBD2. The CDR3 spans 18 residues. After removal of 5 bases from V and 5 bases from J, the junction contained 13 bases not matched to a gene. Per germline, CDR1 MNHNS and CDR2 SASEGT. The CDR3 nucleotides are TGTGCCAGCAGTATTACTAGCGGGAGGCCCTGGGGTGACAATGAGCAGTTCTTC. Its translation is CASSITSGRPWGDNEQFF.

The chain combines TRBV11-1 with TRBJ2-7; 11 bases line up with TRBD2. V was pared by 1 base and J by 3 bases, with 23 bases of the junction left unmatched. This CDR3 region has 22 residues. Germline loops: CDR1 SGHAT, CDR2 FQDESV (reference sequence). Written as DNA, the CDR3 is TGTGCCAGCAGCTTAGGAACGGGGGGTGCTAGCGGGAGGTCGGCCTCCCACTACGAGCAGTACTTC. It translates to CASSLGTGGASGRSASHYEQYF.

CDR3 protein: CASSQDYNSQGGYTF. The CDR3 DNA follows: TGTGCCAGCAGCCAAGACTATAATTCCCAGGGCGGCTACACCTTC. The V gene is TRBV14, the J gene TRBJ1-2, with a possible D match to TRBD1 (5 bases). CDR3 length equals 15 residues. V lost 0 bases and J 8 bases, leaving 16 bases between the germline ends. CDR1 is SGHDN, CDR2 FVKESK, per germline.

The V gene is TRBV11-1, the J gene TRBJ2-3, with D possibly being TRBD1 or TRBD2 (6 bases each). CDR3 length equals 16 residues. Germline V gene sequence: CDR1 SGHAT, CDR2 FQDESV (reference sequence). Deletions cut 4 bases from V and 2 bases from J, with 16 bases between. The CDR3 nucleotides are TGTGCCAGCAGCTGGAGGACAGCGGGTTACACAGATACGCAGTATTTT. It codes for CASSWRTAGYTDTQYF.

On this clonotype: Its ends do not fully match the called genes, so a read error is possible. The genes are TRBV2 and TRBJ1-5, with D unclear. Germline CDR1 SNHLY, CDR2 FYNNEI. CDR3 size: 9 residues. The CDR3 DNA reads TGCCCCCCGCGTCAGCCCCATCATTTT. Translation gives CPPRQPHHF.

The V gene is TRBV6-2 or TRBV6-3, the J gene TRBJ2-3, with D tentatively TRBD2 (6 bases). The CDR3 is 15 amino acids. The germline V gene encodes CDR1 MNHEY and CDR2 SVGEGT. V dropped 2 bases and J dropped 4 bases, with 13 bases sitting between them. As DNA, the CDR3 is TGTGCCAGCAGTTACGCGGCTAGCGAATCAGATACGCAGTATTTT. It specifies CASSYAASESDTQYF.

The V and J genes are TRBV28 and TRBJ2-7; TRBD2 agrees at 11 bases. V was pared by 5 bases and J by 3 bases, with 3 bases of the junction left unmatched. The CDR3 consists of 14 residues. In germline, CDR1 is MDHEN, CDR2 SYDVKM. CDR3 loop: CASSTTSGSYEQYF. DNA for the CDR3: TGTGCCAGCAGTACTACTAGCGGGAGCTACGAGCAGTACTTC.

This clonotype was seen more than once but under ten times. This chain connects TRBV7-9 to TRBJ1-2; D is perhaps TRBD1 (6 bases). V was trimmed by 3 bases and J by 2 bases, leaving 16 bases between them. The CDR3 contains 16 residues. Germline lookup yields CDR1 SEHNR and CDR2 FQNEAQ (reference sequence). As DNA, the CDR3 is TGTGCCAGCAGCTTTCGACTCGGACAGACGAACTATGGCTACACCTTC. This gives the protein CASSFRLGQTNYGYTF.

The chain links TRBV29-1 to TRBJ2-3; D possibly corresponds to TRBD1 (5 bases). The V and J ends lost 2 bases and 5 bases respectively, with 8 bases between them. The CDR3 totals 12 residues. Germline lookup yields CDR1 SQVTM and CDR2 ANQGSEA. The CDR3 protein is CSVELQGDTQYF. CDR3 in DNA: TGCAGCGTTGAACTTCAGGGAGATACGCAGTATTTT.

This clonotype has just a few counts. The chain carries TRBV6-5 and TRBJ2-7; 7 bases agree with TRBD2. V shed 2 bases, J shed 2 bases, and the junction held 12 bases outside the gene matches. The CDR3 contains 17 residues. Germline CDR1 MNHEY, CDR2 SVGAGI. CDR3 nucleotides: TGTGCCAGCAGTTACCCCCTCGTACCGGGGGGAGCCTACGAGCAGTACTTC. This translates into CASSYPLVPGGAYEQYF.

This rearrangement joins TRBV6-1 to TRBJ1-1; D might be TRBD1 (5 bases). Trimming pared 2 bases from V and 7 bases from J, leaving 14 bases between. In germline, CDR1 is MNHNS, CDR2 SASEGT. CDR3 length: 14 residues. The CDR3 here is CASSERGTRVEAFF. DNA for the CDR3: TGTGCCAGCAGTGAAAGGGGTACAAGGGTTGAAGCTTTCTTT.

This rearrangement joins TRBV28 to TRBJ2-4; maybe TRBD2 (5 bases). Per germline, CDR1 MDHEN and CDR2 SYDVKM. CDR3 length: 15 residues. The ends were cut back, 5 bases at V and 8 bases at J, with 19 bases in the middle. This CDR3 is CASSRQDPYGDIQYF. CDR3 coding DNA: TGTGCCAGCAGTCGTCAGGACCCTTACGGGGACATTCAGTACTTC. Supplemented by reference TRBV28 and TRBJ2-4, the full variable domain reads DVKVTQSSRYLVKRTGEKVFLECVQDMDHENMFWYRQDPGLGLRLIYFSYDVKMKEKGDIPEGYSVSREKKERFSLILESASTNQTSMYLCASSRQDPYGDIQYFGAGTRLSVL.

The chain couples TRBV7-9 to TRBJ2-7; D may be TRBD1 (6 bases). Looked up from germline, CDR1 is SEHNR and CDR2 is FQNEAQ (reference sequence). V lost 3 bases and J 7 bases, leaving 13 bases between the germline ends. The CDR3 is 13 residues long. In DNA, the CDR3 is TGTGCCAGCAGCTTCCGGGACAATCGAGAGCAGTACTTC. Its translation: CASSFRDNREQYF.

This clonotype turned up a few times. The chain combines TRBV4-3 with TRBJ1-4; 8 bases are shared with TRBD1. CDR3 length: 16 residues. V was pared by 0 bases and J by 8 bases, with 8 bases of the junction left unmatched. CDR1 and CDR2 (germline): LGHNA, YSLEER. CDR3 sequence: CASSQDFRGQWEKLFF. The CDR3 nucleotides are TGCGCCAGCAGCCAAGATTTCAGGGGGCAATGGGAAAAACTGTTTTTT.

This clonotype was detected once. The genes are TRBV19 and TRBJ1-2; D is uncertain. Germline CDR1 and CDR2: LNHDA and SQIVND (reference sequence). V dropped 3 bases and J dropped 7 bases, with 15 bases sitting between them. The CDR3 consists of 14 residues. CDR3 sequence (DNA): TGTGCCAGTAGTATTTTGGGTACCTCGGGTGGCTACACCTTC. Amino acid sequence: CASSILGTSGGYTF. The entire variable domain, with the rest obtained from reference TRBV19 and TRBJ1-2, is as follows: DGGITQSPKYLFRKEGQNVTLSCEQNLNHDAMYWYRQDPGQGLRLIYYSQIVNDFQKGDIAEGYSVSREKKESFPLTVTSAQKNPTAFYLCASSILGTSGGYTFGSGTRLTVV.

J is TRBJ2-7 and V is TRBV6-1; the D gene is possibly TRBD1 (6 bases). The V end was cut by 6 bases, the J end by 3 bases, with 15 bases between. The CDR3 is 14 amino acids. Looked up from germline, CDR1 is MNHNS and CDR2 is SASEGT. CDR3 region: CASRPQGNVYEQYF. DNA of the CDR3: TGTGCCAGCAGACCACAGGGTAATGTCTACGAGCAGTACTTC.

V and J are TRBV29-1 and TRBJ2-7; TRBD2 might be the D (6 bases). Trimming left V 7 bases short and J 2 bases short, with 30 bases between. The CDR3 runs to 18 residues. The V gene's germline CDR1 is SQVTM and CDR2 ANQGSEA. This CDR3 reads CSGGPVYFPGTQTYEQYF. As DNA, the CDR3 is TGCAGCGGCGGTCCGGTATACTTTCCCGGGACTCAAACCTACGAGCAGTACTTC.

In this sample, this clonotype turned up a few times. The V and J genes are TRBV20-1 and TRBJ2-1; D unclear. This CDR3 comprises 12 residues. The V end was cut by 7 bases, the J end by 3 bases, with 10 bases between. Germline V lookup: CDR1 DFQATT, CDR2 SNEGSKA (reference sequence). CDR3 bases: TGCAGTGGCCCCCCTAGCTACAATGAGCAGTTCTTC. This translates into CSGPPSYNEQFF.

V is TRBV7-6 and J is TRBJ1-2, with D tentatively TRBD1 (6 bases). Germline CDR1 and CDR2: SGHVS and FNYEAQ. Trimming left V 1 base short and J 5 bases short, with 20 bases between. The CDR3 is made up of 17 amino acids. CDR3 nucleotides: TGTGCCAGCAGCTTAGGGGCATCGACGGGGGGCCGGTATGGCTACACCTTC. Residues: CASSLGASTGGRYGYTF.

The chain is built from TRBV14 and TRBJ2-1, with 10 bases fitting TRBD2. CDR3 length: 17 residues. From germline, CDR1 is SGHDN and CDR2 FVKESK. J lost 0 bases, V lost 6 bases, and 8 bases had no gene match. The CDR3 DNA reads TGTGCCAGCAGGAACCTAGCGGGAGATCACTCCTACAATGAGCAGTTCTTC. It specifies CASRNLAGDHSYNEQFF. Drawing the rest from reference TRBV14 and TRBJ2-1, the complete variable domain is EAGVTQFPSHSVIEKGQTVTLRCDPISGHDNLYWYRRVMGKEIKFLLHFVKESKQDESGMPNNRFLAERTGGTYSTLKVQPAELEDSGVYFCASRNLAGDHSYNEQFFGPGTRLTVL.

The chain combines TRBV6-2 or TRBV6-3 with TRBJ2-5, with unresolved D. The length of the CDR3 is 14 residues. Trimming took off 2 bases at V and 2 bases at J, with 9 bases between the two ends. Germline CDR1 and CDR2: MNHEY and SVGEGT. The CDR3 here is CASSYLRQQETQYF. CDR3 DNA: TGTGCCAGCAGTTACCTCCGGCAGCAAGAGACCCAGTACTTC.

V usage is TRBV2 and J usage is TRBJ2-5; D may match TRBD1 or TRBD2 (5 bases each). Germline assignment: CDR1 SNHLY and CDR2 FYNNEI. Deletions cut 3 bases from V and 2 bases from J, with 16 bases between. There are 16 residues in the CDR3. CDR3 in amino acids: CASSDPAGTGQETQYF. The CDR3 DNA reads TGTGCCAGCAGTGATCCGGCCGGGACCGGACAAGAGACCCAGTACTTC.

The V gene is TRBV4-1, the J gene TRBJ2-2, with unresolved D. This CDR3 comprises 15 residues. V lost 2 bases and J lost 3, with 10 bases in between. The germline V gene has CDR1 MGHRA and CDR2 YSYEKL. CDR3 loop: CASSQSMGYTGELFF. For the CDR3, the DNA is TGCGCCAGCAGCCAATCAATGGGGTACACCGGGGAGCTGTTTTTT.

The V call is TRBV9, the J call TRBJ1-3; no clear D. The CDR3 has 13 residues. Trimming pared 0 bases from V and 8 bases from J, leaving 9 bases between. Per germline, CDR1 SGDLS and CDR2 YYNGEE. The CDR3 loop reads CASSVGREHTIYF. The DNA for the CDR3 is TGTGCCAGCAGCGTAGGGAGGGAACACACCATATATTTT.

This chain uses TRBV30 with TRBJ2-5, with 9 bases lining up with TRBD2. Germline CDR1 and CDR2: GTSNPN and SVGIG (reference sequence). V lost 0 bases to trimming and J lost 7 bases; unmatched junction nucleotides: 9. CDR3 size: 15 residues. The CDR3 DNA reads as TGTGCCTGGAGTGTACAGGGACTAGCCCCAGGGACCCAGTACTTC. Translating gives CAWSVQGLAPGTQYF.

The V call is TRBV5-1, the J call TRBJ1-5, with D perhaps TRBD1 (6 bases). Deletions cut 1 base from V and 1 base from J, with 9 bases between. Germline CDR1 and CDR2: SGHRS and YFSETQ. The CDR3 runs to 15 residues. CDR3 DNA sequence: TGCGCCAGCAGCTTGACCGGACAGAGCAATCAGCCCCAGCATTTT. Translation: CASSLTGQSNQPQHF. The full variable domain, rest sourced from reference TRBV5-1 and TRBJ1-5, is KAGVTQTPRYLIKTRGQQVTLSCSPISGHRSVSWYQQTPGQGLQFLFEYFSETQRNKGNFPGRFSGRQFSNSRSEMNVSTLELGDSALYLCASSLTGQSNQPQHFGDGTRLSIL.

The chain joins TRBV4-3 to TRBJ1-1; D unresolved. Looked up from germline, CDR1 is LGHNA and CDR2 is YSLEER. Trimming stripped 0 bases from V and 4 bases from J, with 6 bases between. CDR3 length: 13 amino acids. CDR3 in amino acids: CASSQDLSTEAFF. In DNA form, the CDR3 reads TGCGCCAGCAGCCAAGATCTCAGCACTGAAGCTTTCTTT.

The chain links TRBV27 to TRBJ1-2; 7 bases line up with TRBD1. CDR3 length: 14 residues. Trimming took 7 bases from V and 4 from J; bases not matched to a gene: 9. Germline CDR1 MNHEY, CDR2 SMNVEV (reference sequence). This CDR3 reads CASKGIGGFYGYTF. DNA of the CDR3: TGTGCCAGCAAGGGGATAGGGGGCTTCTATGGCTACACCTTC.

The CDR3 DNA reads as TGTGCCAGCAGCCCAGGCGGGGCGCTGGGGACAGATACGCAGTATTTT. Translated, it gives CASSPGGALGTDTQYF. The chain links TRBV7-6 to TRBJ2-3; tentatively, D is TRBD2 (6 bases). Trimming shortened V by 5 bases and J by 3 bases, and 18 bases separated the two germline ends. This CDR3 region has 16 residues. Germline V gene sequence: CDR1 SGHVS, CDR2 FNYEAQ.

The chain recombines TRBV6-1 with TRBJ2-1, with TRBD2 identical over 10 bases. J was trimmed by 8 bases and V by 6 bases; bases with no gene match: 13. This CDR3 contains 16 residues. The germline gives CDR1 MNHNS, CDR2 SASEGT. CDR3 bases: TGTGCCAGCAGCGATATCGCTCTAGCGGGAGCCTATGAGCAGTTCTTC. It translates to CASSDIALAGAYEQFF.

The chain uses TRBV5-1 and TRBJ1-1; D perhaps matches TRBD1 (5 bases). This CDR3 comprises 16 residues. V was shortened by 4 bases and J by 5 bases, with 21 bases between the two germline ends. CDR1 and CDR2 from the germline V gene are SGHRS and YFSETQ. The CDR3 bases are TGCGCCAGCAGCACGGGGACGATCTCCGTTAAGACTGAAGCTTTCTTT. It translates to CASSTGTISVKTEAFF. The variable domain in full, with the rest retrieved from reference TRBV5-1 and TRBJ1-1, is KAGVTQTPRYLIKTRGQQVTLSCSPISGHRSVSWYQQTPGQGLQFLFEYFSETQRNKGNFPGRFSGRQFSNSRSEMNVSTLELGDSALYLCASSTGTISVKTEAFFGQGTRLTVV.